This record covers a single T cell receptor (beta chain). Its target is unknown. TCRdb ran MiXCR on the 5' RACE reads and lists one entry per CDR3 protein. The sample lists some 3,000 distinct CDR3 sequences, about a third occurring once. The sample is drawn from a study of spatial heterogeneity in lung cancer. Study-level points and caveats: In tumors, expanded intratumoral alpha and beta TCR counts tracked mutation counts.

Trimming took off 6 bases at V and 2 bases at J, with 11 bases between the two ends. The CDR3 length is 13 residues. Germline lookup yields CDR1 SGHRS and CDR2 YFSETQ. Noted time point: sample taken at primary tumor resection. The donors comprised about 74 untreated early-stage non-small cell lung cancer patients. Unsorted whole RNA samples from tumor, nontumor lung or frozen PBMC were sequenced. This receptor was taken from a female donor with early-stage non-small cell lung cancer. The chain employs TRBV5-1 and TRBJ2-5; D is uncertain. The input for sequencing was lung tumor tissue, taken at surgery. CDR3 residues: CASTLFGQETQYF. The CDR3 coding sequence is TGCGCCAGCACGCTTTTCGGTCAAGAGACCCAGTACTTC. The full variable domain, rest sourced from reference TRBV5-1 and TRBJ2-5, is KAGVTQTPRYLIKTRGQQVTLSCSPISGHRSVSWYQQTPGQGLQFLFEYFSETQRNKGNFPGRFSGRQFSNSRSEMNVSTLELGDSALYLCASTLFGQETQYFGPGTRLLVL.